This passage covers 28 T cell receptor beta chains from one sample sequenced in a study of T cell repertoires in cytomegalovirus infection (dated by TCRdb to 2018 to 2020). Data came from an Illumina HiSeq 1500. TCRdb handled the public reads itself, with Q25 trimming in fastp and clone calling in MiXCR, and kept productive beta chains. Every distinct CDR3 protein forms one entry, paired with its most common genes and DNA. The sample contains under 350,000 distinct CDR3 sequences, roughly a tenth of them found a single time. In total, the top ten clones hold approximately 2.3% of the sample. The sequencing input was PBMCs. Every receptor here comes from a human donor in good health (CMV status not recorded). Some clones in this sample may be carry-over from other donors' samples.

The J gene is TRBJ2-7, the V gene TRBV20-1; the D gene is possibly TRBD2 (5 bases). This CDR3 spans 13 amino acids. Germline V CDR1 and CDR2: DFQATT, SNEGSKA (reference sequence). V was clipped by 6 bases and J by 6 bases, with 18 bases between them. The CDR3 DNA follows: TGCAGTGCCTGGACCCCGGAGCGGCGCGAGCAGTACGTC. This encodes CSAWTPERREQYV.

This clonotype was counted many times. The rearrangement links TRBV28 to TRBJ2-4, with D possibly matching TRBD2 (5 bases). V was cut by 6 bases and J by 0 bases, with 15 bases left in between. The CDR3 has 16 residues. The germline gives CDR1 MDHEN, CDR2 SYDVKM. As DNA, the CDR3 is TGTGCCAGCAGCCAACCCTCCCTAGCAGCCAAAAACATTCAGTACTTC. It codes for CASSQPSLAAKNIQYF.

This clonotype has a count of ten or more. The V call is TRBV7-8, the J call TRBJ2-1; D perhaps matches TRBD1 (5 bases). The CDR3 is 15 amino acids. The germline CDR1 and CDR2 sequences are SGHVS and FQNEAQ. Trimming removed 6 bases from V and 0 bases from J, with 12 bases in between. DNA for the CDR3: TGTGCCAGCAGATTAACAGGTTCCTCCTACAATGAGCAGTTCTTC. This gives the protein CASRLTGSSYNEQFF.

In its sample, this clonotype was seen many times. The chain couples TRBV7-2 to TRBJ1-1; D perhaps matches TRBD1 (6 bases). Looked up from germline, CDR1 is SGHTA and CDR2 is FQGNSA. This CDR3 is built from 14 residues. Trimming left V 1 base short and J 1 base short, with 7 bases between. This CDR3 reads CASSLVTGNTEAFF. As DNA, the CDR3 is TGTGCCAGCAGCTTAGTGACAGGGAACACTGAAGCTTTCTTT.

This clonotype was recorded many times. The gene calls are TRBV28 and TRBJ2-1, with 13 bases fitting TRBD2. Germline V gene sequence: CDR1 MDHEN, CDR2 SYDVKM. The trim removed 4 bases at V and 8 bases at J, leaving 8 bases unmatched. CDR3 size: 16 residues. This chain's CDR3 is CASSSSTSGGAYEQFF. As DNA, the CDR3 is TGTGCCAGCAGTTCCTCTACTAGCGGGGGGGCGTATGAGCAGTTCTTC.

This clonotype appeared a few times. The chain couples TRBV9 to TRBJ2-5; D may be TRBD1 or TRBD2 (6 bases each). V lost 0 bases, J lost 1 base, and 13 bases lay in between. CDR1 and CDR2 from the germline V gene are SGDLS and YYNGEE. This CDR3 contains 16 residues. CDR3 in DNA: TGTGCCAGCAGCGTAGTGACCGGAGGGGGCCAAGAGACCCAGTACTTC. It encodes CASSVVTGGGQETQYF.

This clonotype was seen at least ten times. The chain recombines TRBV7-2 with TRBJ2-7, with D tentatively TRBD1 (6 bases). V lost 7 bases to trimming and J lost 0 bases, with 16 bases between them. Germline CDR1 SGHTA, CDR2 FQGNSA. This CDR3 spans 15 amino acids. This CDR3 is CASKLRQGHSYEQYF. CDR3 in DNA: TGTGCCAGCAAACTAAGGCAGGGGCACTCCTACGAGCAGTACTTC.

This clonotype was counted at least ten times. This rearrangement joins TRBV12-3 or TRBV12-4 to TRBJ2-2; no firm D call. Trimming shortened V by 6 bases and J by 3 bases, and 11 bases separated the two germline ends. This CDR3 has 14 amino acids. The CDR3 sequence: CASRLKGDTGELFF. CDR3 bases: TGTGCCAGCAGGCTCAAGGGCGACACCGGGGAGCTGTTTTTT.

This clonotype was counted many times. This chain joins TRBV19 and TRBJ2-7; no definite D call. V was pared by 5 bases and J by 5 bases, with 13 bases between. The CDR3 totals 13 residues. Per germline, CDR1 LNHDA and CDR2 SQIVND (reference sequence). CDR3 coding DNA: TGTGCCAGTAGTCCCGGAGTGATTGACGAGCAGTACTTC. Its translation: CASSPGVIDEQYF.

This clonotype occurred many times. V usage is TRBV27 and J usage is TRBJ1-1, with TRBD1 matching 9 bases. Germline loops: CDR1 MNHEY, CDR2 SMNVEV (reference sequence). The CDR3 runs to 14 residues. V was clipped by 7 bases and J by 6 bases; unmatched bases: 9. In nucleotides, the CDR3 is TGTGCCAGCATCTCGGGACAGGGTGTCGCTGAAGCTTTCTTT. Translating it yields CASISGQGVAEAFF.

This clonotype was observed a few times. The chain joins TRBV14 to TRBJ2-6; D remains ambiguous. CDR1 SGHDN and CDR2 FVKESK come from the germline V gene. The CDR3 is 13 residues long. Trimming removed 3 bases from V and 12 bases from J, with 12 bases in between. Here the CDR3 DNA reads TGTGCCAGCAGCCATAGCCAGCTGAGCGTCCTGACTTTC. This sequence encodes CASSHSQLSVLTF.

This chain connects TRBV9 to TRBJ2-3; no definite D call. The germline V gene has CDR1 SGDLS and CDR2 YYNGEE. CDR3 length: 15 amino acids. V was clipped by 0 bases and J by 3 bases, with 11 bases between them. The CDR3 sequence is CASSVVAGSTDTQYF. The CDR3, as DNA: TGTGCCAGCAGCGTAGTTGCAGGATCGACAGATACGCAGTATTTT.

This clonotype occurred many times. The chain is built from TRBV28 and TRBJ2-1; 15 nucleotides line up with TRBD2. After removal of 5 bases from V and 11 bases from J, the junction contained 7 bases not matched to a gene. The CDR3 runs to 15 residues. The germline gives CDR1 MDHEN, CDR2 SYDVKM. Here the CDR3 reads CASSLGTSGGLKQFF. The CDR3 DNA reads TGTGCCAGCAGTCTCGGGACTAGCGGGGGGTTAAAGCAGTTCTTC.

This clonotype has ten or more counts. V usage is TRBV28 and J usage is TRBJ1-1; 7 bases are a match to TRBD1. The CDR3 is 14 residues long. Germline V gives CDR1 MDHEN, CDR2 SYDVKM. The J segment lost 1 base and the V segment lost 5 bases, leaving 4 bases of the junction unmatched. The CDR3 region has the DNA TGTGCCAGCAGTACTAACAGGGGGAACACTGAAGCTTTCTTT. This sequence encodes CASSTNRGNTEAFF.

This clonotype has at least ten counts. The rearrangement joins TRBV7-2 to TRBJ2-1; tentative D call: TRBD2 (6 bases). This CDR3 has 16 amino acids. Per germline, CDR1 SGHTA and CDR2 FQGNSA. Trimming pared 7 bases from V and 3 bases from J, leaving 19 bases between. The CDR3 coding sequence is TGTGCCAGCACCTCCCCGGGGCGGGGAGTCTACAATGAGCAGTTCTTC. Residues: CASTSPGRGVYNEQFF.

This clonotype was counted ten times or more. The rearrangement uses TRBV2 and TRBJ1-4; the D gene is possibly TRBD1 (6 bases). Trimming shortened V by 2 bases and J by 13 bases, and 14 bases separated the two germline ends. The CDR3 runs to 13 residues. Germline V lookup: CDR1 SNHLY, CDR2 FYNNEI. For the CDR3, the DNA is TGTGCCAGCAGTGAATTGATGGGGGGCCGACTGTTTTTT. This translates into CASSELMGGRLFF.

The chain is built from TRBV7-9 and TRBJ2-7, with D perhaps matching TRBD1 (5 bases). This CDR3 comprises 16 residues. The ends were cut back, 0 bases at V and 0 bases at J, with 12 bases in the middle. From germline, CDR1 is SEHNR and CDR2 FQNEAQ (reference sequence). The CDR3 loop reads CASSLAHTGDSYEQYV. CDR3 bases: TGTGCCAGCAGCTTAGCGCATACAGGAGACTCCTACGAGCAGTACGTC.

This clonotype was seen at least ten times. The CDR3 bases are TGTGCCAGCAGCTCCGGGGGGCTCGACACCGGGGAGCTGTTTTTT. Translation gives CASSSGGLDTGELFF. The genes are TRBV28 and TRBJ2-2, with D maybe TRBD2 (7 bases). The CDR3 totals 15 residues. Trimming cost V 6 bases and J 3 bases, with 14 bases left between them. CDR1 is MDHEN and CDR2 is SYDVKM in the germline V gene.

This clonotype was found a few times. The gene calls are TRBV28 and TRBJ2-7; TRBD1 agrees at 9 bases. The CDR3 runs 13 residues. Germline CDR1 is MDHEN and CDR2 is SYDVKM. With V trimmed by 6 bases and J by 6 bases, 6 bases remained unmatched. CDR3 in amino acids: CASSRGQGPEQYV. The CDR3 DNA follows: TGTGCCAGCAGCCGGGGACAGGGCCCCGAGCAGTACGTC.

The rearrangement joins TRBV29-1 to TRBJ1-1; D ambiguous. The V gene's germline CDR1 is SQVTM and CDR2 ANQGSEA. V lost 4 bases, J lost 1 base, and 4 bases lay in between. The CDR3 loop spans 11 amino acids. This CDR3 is CSVAENTEAFF. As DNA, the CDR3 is TGCAGCGTTGCGGAGAACACTGAAGCTTTCTTT.

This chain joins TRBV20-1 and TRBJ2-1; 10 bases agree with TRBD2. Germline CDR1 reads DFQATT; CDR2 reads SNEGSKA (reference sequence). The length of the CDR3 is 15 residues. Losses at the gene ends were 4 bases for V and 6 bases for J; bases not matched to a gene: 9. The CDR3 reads CSATSGGRAGNEQFF. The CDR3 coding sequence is TGCAGTGCTACTAGCGGGGGTCGGGCTGGCAATGAGCAGTTCTTC.

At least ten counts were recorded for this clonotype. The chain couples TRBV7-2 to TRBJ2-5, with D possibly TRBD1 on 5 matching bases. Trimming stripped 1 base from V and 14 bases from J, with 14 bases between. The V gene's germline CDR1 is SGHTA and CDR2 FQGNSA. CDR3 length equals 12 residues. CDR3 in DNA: TGTGCCAGCAGCTTAGTTCGGCAGGGTGTTTACTTC. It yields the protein CASSLVRQGVYF.

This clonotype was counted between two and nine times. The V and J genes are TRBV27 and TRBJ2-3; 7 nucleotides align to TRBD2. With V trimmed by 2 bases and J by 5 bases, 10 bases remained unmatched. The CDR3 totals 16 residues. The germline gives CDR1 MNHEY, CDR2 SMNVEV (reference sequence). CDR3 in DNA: TGTGCCAGCAGTTTACCCCTTGCGGGGGTAATAGATACGCAGTATTTT. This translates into CASSLPLAGVIDTQYF.

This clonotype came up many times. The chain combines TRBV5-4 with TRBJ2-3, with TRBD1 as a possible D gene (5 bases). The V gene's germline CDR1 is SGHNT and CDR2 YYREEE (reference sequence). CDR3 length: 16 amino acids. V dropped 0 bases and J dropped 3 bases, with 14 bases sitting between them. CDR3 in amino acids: CASSLEARSGTDTQYF. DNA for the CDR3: TGTGCCAGCAGCTTGGAAGCCCGGTCAGGGACAGATACGCAGTATTTT.

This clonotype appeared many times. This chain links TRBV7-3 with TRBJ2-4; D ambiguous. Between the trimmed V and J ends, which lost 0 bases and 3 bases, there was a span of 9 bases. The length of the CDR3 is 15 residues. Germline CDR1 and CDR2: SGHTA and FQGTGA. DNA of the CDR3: TGTGCCAGCAGCTTAACGTCCGAATACAAAAACATTCAGTACTTC. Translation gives CASSLTSEYKNIQYF.

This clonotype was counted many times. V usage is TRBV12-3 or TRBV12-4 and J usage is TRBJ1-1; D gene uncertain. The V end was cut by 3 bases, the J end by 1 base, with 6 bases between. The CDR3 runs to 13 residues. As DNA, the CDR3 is TGTGCCAGCAGTTTTCAGGCGAACACTGAAGCTTTCTTT. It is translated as CASSFQANTEAFF.

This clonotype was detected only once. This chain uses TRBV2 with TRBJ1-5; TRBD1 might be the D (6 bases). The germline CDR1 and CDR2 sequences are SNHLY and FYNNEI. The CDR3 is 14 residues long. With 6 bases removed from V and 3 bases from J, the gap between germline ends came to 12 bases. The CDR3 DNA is TGTGCCAGCAGACCCGGACAGATCAATCAGCCCCAGCATTTT. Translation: CASRPGQINQPQHF.

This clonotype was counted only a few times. Here the CDR3 DNA reads TGCAGCGTTGACAGGGTATTGGTTGTAACTGAAGCTTTCTTT. Amino acids: CSVDRVLVVTEAFF. The chain uses TRBV29-1 and TRBJ1-1; tentatively, D is TRBD1 (5 bases). Germline V CDR1 and CDR2: SQVTM, ANQGSEA. V was pared by 3 bases and J by 5 bases, with 16 bases between. The CDR3 runs 14 residues.